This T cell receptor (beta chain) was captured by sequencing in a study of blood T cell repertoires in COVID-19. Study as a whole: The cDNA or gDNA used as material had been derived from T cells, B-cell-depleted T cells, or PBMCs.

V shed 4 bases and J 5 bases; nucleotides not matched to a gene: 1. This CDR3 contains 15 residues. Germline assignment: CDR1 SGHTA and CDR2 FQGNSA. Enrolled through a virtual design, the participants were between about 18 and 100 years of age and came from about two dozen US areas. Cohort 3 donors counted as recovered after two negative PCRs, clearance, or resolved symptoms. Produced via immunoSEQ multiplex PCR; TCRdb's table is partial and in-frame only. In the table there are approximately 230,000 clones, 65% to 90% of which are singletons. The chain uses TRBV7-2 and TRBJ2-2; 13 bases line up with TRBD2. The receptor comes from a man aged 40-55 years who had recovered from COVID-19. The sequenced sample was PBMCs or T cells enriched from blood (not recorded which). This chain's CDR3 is CASSSGLAGTGELFF. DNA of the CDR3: TGTGCCAGCAGCTCGGGACTAGCGGGGACCGGGGAGCTGTTTTTT.